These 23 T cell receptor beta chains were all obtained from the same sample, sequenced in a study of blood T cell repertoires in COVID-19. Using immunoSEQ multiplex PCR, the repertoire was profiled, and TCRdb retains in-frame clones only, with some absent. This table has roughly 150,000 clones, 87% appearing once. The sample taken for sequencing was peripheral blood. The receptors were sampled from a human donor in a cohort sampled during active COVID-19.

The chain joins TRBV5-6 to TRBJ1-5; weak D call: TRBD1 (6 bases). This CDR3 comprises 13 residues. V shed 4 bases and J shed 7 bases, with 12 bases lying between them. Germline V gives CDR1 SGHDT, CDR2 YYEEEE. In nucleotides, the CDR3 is TGTGCCAGCAGCCGGGACACTGAACAGCCCCAGCATTTT. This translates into CASSRDTEQPQHF.

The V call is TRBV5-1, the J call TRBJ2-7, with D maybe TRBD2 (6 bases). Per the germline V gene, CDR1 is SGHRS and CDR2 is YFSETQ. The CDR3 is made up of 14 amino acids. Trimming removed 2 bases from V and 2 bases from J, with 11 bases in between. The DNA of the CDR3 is TGCGCCAGCAGCTTTGGCGGGGCCGCCTACGAGCAGTACTTC. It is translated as CASSFGGAAYEQYF. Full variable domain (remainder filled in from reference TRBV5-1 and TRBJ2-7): KAGVTQTPRYLIKTRGQQVTLSCSPISGHRSVSWYQQTPGQGLQFLFEYFSETQRNKGNFPGRFSGRQFSNSRSEMNVSTLELGDSALYLCASSFGGAAYEQYFGPGTRLTVT.

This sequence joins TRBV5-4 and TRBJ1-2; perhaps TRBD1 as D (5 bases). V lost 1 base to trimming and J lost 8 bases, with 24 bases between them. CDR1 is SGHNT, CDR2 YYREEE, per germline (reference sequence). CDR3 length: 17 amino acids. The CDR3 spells CASSLSTGGSTLGGYTF. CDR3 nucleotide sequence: TGTGCCAGCAGCTTGTCCACAGGTGGCAGCACCCTGGGGGGCTACACCTTC.

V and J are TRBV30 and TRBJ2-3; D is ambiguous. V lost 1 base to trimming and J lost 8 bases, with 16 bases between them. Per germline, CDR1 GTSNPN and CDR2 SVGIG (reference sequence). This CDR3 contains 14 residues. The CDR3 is CAWSATRWIATQYF. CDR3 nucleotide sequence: TGTGCCTGGAGTGCGACTCGATGGATAGCTACGCAGTATTTT.

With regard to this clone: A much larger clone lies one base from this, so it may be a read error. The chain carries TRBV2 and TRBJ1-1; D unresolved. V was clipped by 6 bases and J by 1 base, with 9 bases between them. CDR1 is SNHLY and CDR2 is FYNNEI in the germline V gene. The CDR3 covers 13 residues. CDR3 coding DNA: TGTGCCAGCAGCCTCGAGGGGAACACTGAAGCTTTCTTT. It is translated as CASSLEGNTEAFF.

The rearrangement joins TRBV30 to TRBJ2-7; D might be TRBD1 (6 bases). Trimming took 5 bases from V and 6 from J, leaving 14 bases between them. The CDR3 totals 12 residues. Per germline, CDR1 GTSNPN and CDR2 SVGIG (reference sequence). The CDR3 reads CAWCTGTSEQYF. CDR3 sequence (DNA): TGTGCCTGGTGCACAGGGACCTCCGAGCAGTACTTC.

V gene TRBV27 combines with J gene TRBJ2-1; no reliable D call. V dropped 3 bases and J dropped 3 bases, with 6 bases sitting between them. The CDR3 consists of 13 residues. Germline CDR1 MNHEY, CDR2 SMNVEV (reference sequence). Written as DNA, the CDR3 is TGTGCCAGCAGTTTCCAAAACTACAATGAGCAGTTCTTC. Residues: CASSFQNYNEQFF.

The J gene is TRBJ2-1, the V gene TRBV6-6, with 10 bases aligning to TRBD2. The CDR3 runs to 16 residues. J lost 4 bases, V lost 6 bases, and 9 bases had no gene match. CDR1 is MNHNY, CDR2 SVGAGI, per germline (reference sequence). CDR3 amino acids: CASSFSGTSEYNEQFF. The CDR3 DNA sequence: TGTGCCAGCAGCTTTTCCGGGACTAGCGAGTACAATGAGCAGTTCTTC.

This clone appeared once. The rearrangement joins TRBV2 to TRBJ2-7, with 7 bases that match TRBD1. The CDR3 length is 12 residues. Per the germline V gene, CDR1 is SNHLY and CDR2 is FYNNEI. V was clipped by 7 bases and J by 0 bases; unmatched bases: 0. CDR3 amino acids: CASNRGSYEQYF. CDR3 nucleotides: TGTGCCAGCAACAGGGGCTCCTACGAGCAGTACTTC. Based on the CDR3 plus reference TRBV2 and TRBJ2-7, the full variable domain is EPEVTQTPSHQVTQMGQEVILRCVPISNHLYFYWYRQILGQKVEFLVSFYNNEISEKSEIFDDQFSVERPDGSNFTLKIRSTKLEDSAMYFCASNRGSYEQYFGPGTRLTVT.

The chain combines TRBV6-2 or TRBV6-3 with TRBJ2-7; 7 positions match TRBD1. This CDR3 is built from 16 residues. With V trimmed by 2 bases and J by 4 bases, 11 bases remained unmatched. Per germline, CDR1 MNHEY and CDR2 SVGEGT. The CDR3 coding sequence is TGTGCCAGCAGTTACCCGAGACAGGGATCCTTTTACGAGCAGTACTTC. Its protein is CASSYPRQGSFYEQYF.

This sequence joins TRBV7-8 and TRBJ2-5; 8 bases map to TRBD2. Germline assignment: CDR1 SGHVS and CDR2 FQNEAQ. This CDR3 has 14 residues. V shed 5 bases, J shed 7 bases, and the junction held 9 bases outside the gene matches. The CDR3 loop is CASSPAGAPVTQYF. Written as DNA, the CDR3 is TGTGCCAGCAGCCCAGCGGGGGCTCCGGTGACCCAGTACTTC.

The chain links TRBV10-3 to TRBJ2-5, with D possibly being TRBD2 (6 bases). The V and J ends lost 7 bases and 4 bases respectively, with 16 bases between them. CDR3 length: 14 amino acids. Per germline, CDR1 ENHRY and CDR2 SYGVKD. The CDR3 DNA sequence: TGTGCCATCAAGGAGGGCCTAGACGTAGAGACCCAGTACTTC. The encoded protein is CAIKEGLDVETQYF.

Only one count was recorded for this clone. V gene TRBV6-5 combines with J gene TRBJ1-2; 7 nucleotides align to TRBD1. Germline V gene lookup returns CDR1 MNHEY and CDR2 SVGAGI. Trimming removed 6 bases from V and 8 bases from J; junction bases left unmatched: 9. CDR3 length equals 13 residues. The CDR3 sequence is CASSSRGTEGYTF. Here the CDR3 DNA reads TGTGCCAGCAGCTCCCGGGGGACAGAAGGCTACACCTTC.

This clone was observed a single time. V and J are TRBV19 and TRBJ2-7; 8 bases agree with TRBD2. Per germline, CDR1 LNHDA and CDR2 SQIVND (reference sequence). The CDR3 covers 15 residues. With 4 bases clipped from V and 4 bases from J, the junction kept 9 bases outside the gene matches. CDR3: CASSTPGLGGYEQYF. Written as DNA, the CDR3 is TGTGCCAGTAGTACACCGGGACTAGGGGGTTACGAGCAGTACTTC.

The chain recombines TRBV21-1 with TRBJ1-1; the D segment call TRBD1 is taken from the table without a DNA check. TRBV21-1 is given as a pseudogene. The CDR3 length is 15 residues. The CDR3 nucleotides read TGTGCCAGCAGCAAATGTGGGACATTGAACACTGAAGCTTTCTTT. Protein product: CASSKCGTLNTEAFF.

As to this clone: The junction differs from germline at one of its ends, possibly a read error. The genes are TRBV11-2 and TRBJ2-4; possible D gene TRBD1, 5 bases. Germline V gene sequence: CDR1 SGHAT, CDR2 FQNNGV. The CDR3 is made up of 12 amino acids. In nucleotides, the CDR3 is TGTGCCAGCAGCTTAGGAGCAGGGCCCGGACACTTC. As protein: CASSLGAGPGHF.

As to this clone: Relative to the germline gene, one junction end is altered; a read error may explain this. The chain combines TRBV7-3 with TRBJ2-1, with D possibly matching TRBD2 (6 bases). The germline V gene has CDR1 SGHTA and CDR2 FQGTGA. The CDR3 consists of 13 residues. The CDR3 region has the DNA TGTGCCAGCAGCTCACAGGTCGGGAGCGGTTGTCTCTTC. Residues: CASSSQVGSGCLF.

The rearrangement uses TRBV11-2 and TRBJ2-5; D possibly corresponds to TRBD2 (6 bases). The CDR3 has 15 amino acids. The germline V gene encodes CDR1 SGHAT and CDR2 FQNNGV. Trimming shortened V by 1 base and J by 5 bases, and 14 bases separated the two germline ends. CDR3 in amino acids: CASSLGGLPSETQYF. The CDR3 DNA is TGTGCCAGCAGCTTAGGCGGACTACCCTCGGAGACCCAGTACTTC.

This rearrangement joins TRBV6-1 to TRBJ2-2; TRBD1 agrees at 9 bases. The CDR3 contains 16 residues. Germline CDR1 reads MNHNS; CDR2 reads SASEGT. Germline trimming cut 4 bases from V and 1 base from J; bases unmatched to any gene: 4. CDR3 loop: CASSAGTGWNTGELFF. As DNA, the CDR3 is TGTGCCAGCAGTGCGGGGACAGGGTGGAACACCGGGGAGCTGTTTTTT.

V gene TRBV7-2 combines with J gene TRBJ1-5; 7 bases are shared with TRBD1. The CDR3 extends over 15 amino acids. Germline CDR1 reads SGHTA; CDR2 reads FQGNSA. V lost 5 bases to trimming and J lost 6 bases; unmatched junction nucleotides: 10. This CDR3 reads CASSPRQGETQPQHF. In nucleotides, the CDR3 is TGTGCCAGCAGCCCCCGACAGGGTGAGACTCAGCCCCAGCATTTT.

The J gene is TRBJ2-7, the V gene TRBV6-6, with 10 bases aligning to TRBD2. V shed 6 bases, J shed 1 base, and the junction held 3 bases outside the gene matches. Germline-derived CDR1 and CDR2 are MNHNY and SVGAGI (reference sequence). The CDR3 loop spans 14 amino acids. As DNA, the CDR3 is TGTGCCAGCAGATCAGCGGGAGGGTCCTACGAGCAGTACTTC. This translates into CASRSAGGSYEQYF.

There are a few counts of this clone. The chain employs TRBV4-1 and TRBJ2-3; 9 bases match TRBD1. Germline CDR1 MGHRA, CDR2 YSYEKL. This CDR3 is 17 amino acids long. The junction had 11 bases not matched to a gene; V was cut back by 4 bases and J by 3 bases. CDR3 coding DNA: TGCGCCAGCAGCCGGGATAAGACAGGGGGGAAGACAGATACGCAGTATTTT. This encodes CASSRDKTGGKTDTQYF.

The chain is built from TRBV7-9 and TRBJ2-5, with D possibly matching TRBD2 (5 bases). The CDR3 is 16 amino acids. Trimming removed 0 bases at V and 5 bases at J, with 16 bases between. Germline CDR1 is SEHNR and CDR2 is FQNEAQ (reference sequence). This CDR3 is CASSLARGPGRETQYF. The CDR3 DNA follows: TGTGCCAGCAGCTTAGCTCGGGGTCCAGGAAGGGAGACCCAGTACTTC.